This T cell receptor beta chain appears in the sequencing data of a study of tumor-infiltrating lymphocytes in primary liver carcinoma. Study-wide background: Each of the samples returned roughly 3.5 to 7.5 million productive TCRbeta reads (a yield similar across tissue types). General observations from the study: Overlap between tumor regions exceeded overlap of tumor with adjacent tissue or blood. Significantly greater top-250-clone fractions characterized tumors relative to blood (p = 0.039).

Total RNA and DNA came together from approximately 20-30 mg of bulk tissue without cell sorting. Sampling of each tumor involved five separate regions. About this clonotype: Its antigen is undetermined.

The researchers produced TCR beta cDNA from roughly 550 ng total RNA with a constant-region primer. Slightly modified ARM-PCR, run as three nested multiplex PCR rounds, produced the TCR beta libraries. A single record per CDR3 protein comes from TCRdb applying MiXCR to the multiplex PCR reads. The sample lists 150,000 to 200,000 distinct CDR3 sequences; roughly 80% were seen once. Sequencing used tumor tissue from primary liver carcinoma. The sequence derives from a man aged 35 to 55 with primary liver carcinoma and hepatitis B virus infection.

CDR3: CASSGTYGNYSEQFF. The CDR3 nucleotides read TGTGCCAGCAGCGGCACTTACGGGAACTATTCTGAGCAGTTCTTC. The chain has TRBV11-2 and TRBJ2-1; maybe TRBD2 (5 bases). Germline values: CDR1 SGHAT, CDR2 FQNNGV. The CDR3 loop spans 15 amino acids. V lost 5 bases and J 9 bases, leaving 20 bases between the germline ends.